This record concerns one T cell receptor (beta chain) sequence. Its target is not known. These data are taken from a study of T cell responses to AZD1222 COVID-19 vaccine. Study observations and caveats: Seropositive AZD1222 recipients at baseline numbered only five to seven. Distributed over spike, vaccine-associated CD4 TCRs predominated at 160-218 and 743-854. Sampling that yielded the repertoires occurred only after the peak T cell response. White British ancestry dominated among donors, who included more females, and clonal diversity was possibly underestimated.

Generated by immunoSEQ multiplex PCR, the TCRdb table keeps only in-frame clones and is missing some. The data show about 180,000 clones, approximately 90% seen once. This TCR was sampled from an adult who received the MenACWY meningococcal vaccine as a control. The sample here was peripheral blood, taken 28 days after the second dose of the MenACWY control vaccine.

Written as DNA, the CDR3 is TGTGCCAGCAGTTTTCAGCAGGTTCCCGGCTACACCTTC. It is translated as CASSFQQVPGYTF. The chain recombines TRBV28 with TRBJ1-2; no reliable D call. Trimming removed 3 bases at V and 8 bases at J, with 13 bases between. This CDR3 spans 13 amino acids. Germline CDR1 and CDR2: MDHEN and SYDVKM.